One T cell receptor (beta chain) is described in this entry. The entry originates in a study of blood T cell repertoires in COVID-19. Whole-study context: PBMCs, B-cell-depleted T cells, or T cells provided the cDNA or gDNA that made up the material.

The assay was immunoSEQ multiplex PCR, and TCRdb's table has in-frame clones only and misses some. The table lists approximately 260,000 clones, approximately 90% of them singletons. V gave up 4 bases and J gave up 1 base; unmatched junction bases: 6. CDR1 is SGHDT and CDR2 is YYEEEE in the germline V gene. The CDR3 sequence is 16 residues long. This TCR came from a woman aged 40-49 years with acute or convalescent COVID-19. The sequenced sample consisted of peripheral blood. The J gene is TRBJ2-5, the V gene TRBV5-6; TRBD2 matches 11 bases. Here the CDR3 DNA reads TGTGCCAGCAGCCAAGGAACTAGCGGGGGCCAAGAGACCCAGTACTTC. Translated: CASSQGTSGGQETQYF. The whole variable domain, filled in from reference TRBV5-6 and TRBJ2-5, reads DAGVTQSPTHLIKTRGQQVTLRCSPKSGHDTVSWYQQALGQGPQFIFQYYEEEERQRGNFPDRFSGHQFPNYSSELNVNALLLGDSALYLCASSQGTSGGQETQYFGPGTRLLVL.